This T cell receptor (beta chain) comes out of a study of T cell responses to AZD1222 COVID-19 vaccine. Study-level points and caveats: Only five or six AZD1222 recipients were seropositive at baseline.

On this clone itself: Its specificity is unknown.

Clones were read by immunoSEQ multiplex PCR, and TCRdb kept only the in-frame ones, dropping some. The table records 150,000 to 200,000 clones, about 90% of them present only once. Losses at the gene ends were 2 bases for V and 5 bases for J; bases not matched to a gene: 3. There are 14 residues in the CDR3. Germline V gene lookup returns CDR1 MNHEY and CDR2 SVGAGI. The source material was peripheral blood, sampled 28 days after the second AZD1222 dose. The chain carries TRBV6-5 and TRBJ1-1; 9 nucleotides align to TRBD1. The TCR was taken from an adult who received the AZD1222 COVID-19 vaccine. CDR3 in amino acids: CASSYTGGLTEAFF. The CDR3 DNA reads TGTGCCAGCAGTTACACAGGGGGCCTTACTGAAGCTTTCTTT.